Below, 15 T cell receptor beta chains from the same sample are listed, as sequenced in a study of brain T cells in children with intractable seizures. Libraries were prepared by immunoSEQ multiplex PCR; TCRdb keeps only in-frame clonotypes and omits some of them. This repertoire shows 340,000 or so clones, 93% found once; its top ten account for about 6%. Documented time point: blood from clinic visit 5 months post-surgery; TSC patient then seizure free. Sequenced material: peripheral blood, taken about 5 months after surgery. Receptors originate from a boy under two years old with tuberous sclerosis and intractable seizures.

This rearrangement joins TRBV20-1 to TRBJ1-5; D might be TRBD1 (6 bases). This CDR3 contains 14 residues. V lost 3 bases to trimming and J lost 5 bases, with 14 bases between them. Germline CDR1 DFQATT, CDR2 SNEGSKA (reference sequence). This CDR3 is CSASLRGGYQPQHF. CDR3 DNA: TGCAGTGCTAGTTTGAGGGGGGGTTATCAGCCCCAGCATTTT.

There are a few counts of this clone. The chain couples TRBV5-1 to TRBJ2-1; no reliable D call. CDR3 size: 13 residues. CDR1 is SGHRS and CDR2 is YFSETQ in the germline V gene. The ends were cut back, 4 bases at V and 5 bases at J, with 10 bases in the middle. CDR3 sequence: CASSPGINNEQFF. In DNA, the CDR3 is TGCGCCAGCAGCCCTGGAATAAACAATGAGCAGTTCTTC.

The chain joins TRBV9 to TRBJ2-7; 12 bases line up with TRBD2. Germline values: CDR1 SGDLS, CDR2 YYNGEE. The V gene end was trimmed by 4 bases and the J gene end by 2 bases; junction bases not matched to a gene: 4. The CDR3 is made up of 15 amino acids. The CDR3 DNA reads TGTGCCAGCAGCTTGGGACTAGCGGGTACCTACGAGCAGTACTTC. Translated, it gives CASSLGLAGTYEQYF.

The chain is built from TRBV19 and TRBJ1-1, with a tentative D call TRBD1 (5 bases). CDR3 length: 15 residues. Trimming took off 1 base at V and 5 bases at J, with 14 bases between the two ends. The germline V gene has CDR1 LNHDA and CDR2 SQIVND (reference sequence). Here the CDR3 reads CASSIGRDSPTEAFF. In DNA, the CDR3 is TGTGCCAGTAGTATAGGGCGGGACTCACCTACTGAAGCTTTCTTT.

The genes are TRBV11-2 and TRBJ1-2; no reliable D call. The germline gives CDR1 SGHAT, CDR2 FQNNGV. The CDR3 is 15 residues long. V shed 2 bases and J shed 3 bases, with 13 bases lying between them. The CDR3 sequence is CASSLRASYDYGYTF. For the CDR3, the DNA is TGTGCCAGCAGCTTAAGGGCCAGTTACGACTATGGCTACACCTTC.

The chain links TRBV5-1 to TRBJ2-5; TRBD2 is a possible D gene (5 bases). Trimming left V 0 bases short and J 5 bases short, with 14 bases between. The germline CDR1 and CDR2 sequences are SGHRS and YFSETQ. This CDR3 region has 15 residues. CDR3 sequence: CASSLGRKGEETQYF. The CDR3 bases are TGCGCCAGCAGCTTGGGGCGGAAGGGAGAGGAGACCCAGTACTTC.

V and J are TRBV7-9 and TRBJ1-1; D is uncertain. Germline V gene lookup returns CDR1 SEHNR and CDR2 FQNEAQ (reference sequence). The V end was cut by 1 base, the J end by 7 bases, with 16 bases between. This CDR3 contains 15 residues. CDR3 loop: CASSLGGGPWSEAFF. DNA for the CDR3: TGTGCCAGCAGCTTAGGAGGCGGCCCCTGGAGTGAAGCTTTCTTT.

Written as DNA, the CDR3 is TGTGCCAGTGGGGACGGAACGACCTCCGGAAACACCATATATTTT. Translated, it gives CASGDGTTSGNTIYF. The chain carries TRBV19 and TRBJ1-3; tentatively, D is TRBD1 (5 bases). Germline loops: CDR1 LNHDA, CDR2 SQIVND (reference sequence). This CDR3 is built from 15 residues. V lost 8 bases to trimming and J lost 4 bases, with 18 bases between them.

The genes are TRBV6-5 and TRBJ1-3; tentatively, D is TRBD1 (5 bases). Trimming stripped 6 bases from V and 4 bases from J, with 10 bases between. Germline V gene lookup returns CDR1 MNHEY and CDR2 SVGAGI. The CDR3 loop spans 13 amino acids. The CDR3 spells CASRMGQGNTIYF. The DNA for the CDR3 is TGTGCCAGCAGAATGGGGCAGGGAAACACCATATATTTT.

This chain uses TRBV29-1 with TRBJ1-1; a weak D match, TRBD1 (5 bases). Trimming removed 4 bases at V and 5 bases at J, with 11 bases between. This CDR3 has 12 amino acids. Germline V gives CDR1 SQVTM, CDR2 ANQGSEA. The CDR3 protein is CSVVRGVTEAFF. DNA for the CDR3: TGCAGCGTTGTGAGGGGCGTGACTGAAGCTTTCTTT.

This clone was recorded only once. The chain couples TRBV14 to TRBJ1-2, with TRBD1 identical over 9 bases. This CDR3 has 14 amino acids. V gave up 7 bases and J gave up 8 bases; unmatched junction bases: 11. The germline V gene has CDR1 SGHDN and CDR2 FVKESK. This CDR3 is CASNRTQGAEGYTF. The DNA of the CDR3 is TGTGCCAGCAATCGCACACAGGGGGCGGAGGGCTACACCTTC. The complete variable domain, with remaining parts taken from reference TRBV14 and TRBJ1-2, reads EAGVTQFPSHSVIEKGQTVTLRCDPISGHDNLYWYRRVMGKEIKFLLHFVKESKQDESGMPNNRFLAERTGGTYSTLKVQPAELEDSGVYFCASNRTQGAEGYTFGSGTRLTVV.

The gene calls are TRBV5-1 and TRBJ1-4, with no clear D. Looked up from germline, CDR1 is SGHRS and CDR2 is YFSETQ. The CDR3 is 13 residues long. Trimming left V 2 bases short and J 4 bases short, with 6 bases between. In DNA, the CDR3 is TGCGCCAGCAGCTTACAGAATAATGAAAAACTGTTTTTT. As protein: CASSLQNNEKLFF. Full variable domain (rest looked up from reference TRBV5-1 and TRBJ1-4): KAGVTQTPRYLIKTRGQQVTLSCSPISGHRSVSWYQQTPGQGLQFLFEYFSETQRNKGNFPGRFSGRQFSNSRSEMNVSTLELGDSALYLCASSLQNNEKLFFGSGTQLSVL.

The gene calls are TRBV19 and TRBJ1-2; D might be TRBD1 (5 bases). Trimming removed 0 bases at V and 7 bases at J, with 18 bases between. CDR1 is LNHDA and CDR2 is SQIVND in the germline V gene (reference sequence). The CDR3 is 16 residues long. The CDR3 here is CASSIEPGPSGGGYTF. The CDR3 DNA sequence: TGTGCCAGTAGTATAGAACCGGGACCATCTGGTGGTGGCTACACCTTC.

The chain recombines TRBV12-5 with TRBJ2-3, with no clear D. Germline V CDR1 and CDR2: LGHNT, FRNRAP. V lost 4 bases to trimming and J lost 3 bases, with 8 bases between them. The CDR3 runs to 13 residues. The CDR3 protein is CASGSRRTDTQYF. The CDR3 DNA reads TGTGCTAGTGGTTCGAGGCGTACAGATACGCAGTATTTT.

The V gene is TRBV6-5, the J gene TRBJ2-3; D is possibly TRBD2 (5 bases). CDR1 and CDR2 from the germline V gene are MNHEY and SVGAGI. CDR3 length: 15 amino acids. Trimming took 5 bases from V and 1 from J, leaving 13 bases between them. Here the CDR3 DNA reads TGTGCCAGCAGTCCCGAGATTAGCGGCACAGATACGCAGTATTTT. Its translation: CASSPEISGTDTQYF.